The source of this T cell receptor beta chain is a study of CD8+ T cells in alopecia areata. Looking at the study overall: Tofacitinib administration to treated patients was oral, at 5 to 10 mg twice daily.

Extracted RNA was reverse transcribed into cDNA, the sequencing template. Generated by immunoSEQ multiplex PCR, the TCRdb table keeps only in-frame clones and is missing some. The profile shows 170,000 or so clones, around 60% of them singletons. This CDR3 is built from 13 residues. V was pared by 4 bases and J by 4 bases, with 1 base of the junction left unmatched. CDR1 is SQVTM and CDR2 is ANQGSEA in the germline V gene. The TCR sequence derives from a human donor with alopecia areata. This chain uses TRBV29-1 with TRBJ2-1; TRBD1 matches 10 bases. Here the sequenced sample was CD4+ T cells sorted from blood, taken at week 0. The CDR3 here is CSVGTGGYNEQFF. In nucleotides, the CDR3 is TGCAGCGTTGGGACAGGGGGTTACAATGAGCAGTTCTTC.